One TCR beta chain is described in this entry. Its antigen is not identified. The CDR3 runs to 16 residues. Trimming removed 1 base from V and 0 bases from J, with 10 bases in between. The V gene's germline CDR1 is SGHAT and CDR2 FQNNGV. The data are from a study of cytomegalovirus exposure and HLA in healthy donors. In the study overall: Researchers found that just over 80% of about 400 genotyped donors fell within the Caucasian-associated ancestry cluster. Overall study results and limits: Within an earlier analysis, most TCR beta V segments proved productive either about 90% or about 30% of the time.

The study ran its PCR with 60 Vbeta and 13 Jbeta primers. Using immunoSEQ multiplex PCR, the repertoire was profiled, and TCRdb retains in-frame clones only, with some absent. The sample consists of under 150,000 clones, around 81% of them appearing once. Source material: PBMCs. The clonotype originates from a woman under 40 in good health and CMV-seronegative. The rearrangement links TRBV11-2 to TRBJ2-1; tentatively, D is TRBD2 (5 bases). For the CDR3, the DNA is TGTGCCAGCAGCTTAGCGGGGATCAGCTCCTACAATGAGCAGTTCTTC. Translating gives CASSLAGISSYNEQFF.